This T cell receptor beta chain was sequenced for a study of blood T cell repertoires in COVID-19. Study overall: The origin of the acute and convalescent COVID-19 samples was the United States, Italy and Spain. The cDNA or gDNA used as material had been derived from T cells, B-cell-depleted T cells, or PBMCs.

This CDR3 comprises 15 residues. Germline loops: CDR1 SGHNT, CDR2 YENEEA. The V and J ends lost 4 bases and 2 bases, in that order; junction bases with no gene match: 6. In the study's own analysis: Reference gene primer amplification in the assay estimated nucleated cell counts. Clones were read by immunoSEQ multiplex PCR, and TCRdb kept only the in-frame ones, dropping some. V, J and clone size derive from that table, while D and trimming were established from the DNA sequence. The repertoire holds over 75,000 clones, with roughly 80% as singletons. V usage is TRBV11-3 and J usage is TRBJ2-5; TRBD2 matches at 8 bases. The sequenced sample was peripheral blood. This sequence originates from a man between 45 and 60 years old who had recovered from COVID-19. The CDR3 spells CASSSGAGEQETQYF. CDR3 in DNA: TGTGCCAGCAGCTCGGGAGCGGGGGAGCAAGAGACCCAGTACTTC.